This TCR beta chain was recovered during a study of T cells in Graves' hyperthyroidism and ophthalmopathy. What was amplified from RNA transcripts were TCR beta CDR3 regions. RT-PCR in the first round (using the HTBI primer set) targeted the TCR CDR3. TCRdb analysed the multiplex PCR reads with MiXCR anew, one entry per CDR3 protein. The repertoire includes 500,000 to 600,000 distinct CDR3 sequences, around 15% of them detected once, and 18% sits in the top ten. This CDR3 contains 16 residues. Germline V gives CDR1 SQVTM, CDR2 ANQGSEA. The receptor comes from a woman aged 18-29 years with Graves' hyperthyroidism. V is TRBV29-1 and J is TRBJ2-1, with 7 bases aligning to TRBD2. The J call may be faulty, since TRBJ2-7 better matches the DNA end. The specimen was blood. The CDR3 region is CSVEDLAGVSYNEQYF. CDR3 coding DNA: TGCAGCGTTGAAGATCTGGCGGGAGTATCCTACAATGAGCAGTACTTC.